A single T cell receptor beta chain is shown here with its context. Antigen: not known. The data were taken from a study of siplizumab effects on memory and regulatory T cells. The data were produced by immunoSEQ multiplex PCR, yet TCRdb's version contains in-frame clones alone and is incomplete. The table has more than 85,000 clones, about 90% seen once. Germline CDR1 is SGHKS and CDR2 is YYEKEE (reference sequence). The length of the CDR3 is 16 residues. Trimming cost V 1 base and J 1 base, with 14 bases left between them. Study-wide points: Naive T cells looked more diverse than memory cells and looked like major alloresponse contributors.

This clonotype originated in a human donor in good health. Some clones in this sample may be carry-over from other donors' samples. Sequencing was performed on CD4+ T cells sorted from blood. The V call is TRBV5-5, the J call TRBJ1-1, with D perhaps matching TRBD1 (5 bases). In nucleotides, the CDR3 is TGTGCCAGCAGCTTGTTGGGAGGGGATGGGAACACTGAAGCTTTCTTT. Protein: CASSLLGGDGNTEAFF.